This entry concerns a single T cell receptor beta chain. This entry is derived from a study of shared clonotypes between healthy human individuals. Generated by immunoSEQ multiplex PCR, the TCRdb table keeps only in-frame clones and is missing some. The sample has some 1,600,000 clones, 95% to 99% seen once. This CDR3 contains 15 residues. J was trimmed by 4 bases and V by 2 bases; bases with no gene match: 7. Per the germline V gene, CDR1 is MNHEY and CDR2 is SVGAGI. The V and J genes are TRBV6-5 and TRBJ2-7, with 8 nucleotides matching TRBD2. This TCR was recovered from a man aged 25 to 45 in good health. Sequencing was carried out using naive CD4+ T cells sorted from blood. The subset was: CD45RA+ positively selected. CDR3 sequence reads: CASSYLRSGTYEQYF. The CDR3 nucleotides are TGTGCCAGCAGTTACCTCCGTAGCGGGACTTACGAGCAGTACTTC.